This is a list of T cell receptor beta chains from one sample in a study of shared clonotypes between healthy human individuals. Clones were read by immunoSEQ multiplex PCR, and TCRdb kept only the in-frame ones, dropping some. Here the sample spans 550,000 to 750,000 clones, about 95% being singletons. Sample: naive CD8+ T cells sorted from blood. These TCRs come from a woman aged 30 to 39 in good health. The CDR3 runs from the conserved cysteine through the conserved F or W. The D gene is left open where the match is weak. Size is stated for part of the rows, as once, few or many counts, or as a class when the clone is expanded.

TRBV9,NA,TRBJ2-3,NA,CASSVAGALRDTQYF,TGTGCCAGCAGCGTAGCAGGGGCCTTAAGAGATACGCAGTATTTT
TRBV7-9,NA,TRBJ2-2,NA,CASSIRPGELFF,TGTGCCAGCAGCATCAGGCCCGGGGAGCTGTTTTTT
TRBV29-1,TRBD2,TRBJ2-2,NA,CSVLAGASGELFF,TGCAGCGTCCTAGCGGGAGCCTCCGGGGAGCTGTTTTTT
TRBV28,NA,TRBJ2-7,NA,CASSLSEQYF,TGTGCCAGCAGTTTATCGGAGCAGTACTTC
TRBV27,NA,TRBJ2-5,NA,CASSLAGSQNAQYF,TGTGCCAGCAGTTTGGCAGGGTCCCAAAACGCCCAGTACTTC
TRBV29-1,TRBD2,TRBJ2-1,NA,CSAGPGTSGFYNEQFF,TGCAGCGCTGGCCCCGGGACTAGCGGGTTCTACAATGAGCAGTTCTTC
TRBV7-3,TRBD1,TRBJ2-2,NA,CASSLSVPGQAGTGELFF,TGTGCCAGCAGCTTGAGCGTTCCGGGACAGGCGGGCACCGGGGAGCTGTTTTTT
TRBV28,TRBD2,TRBJ2-1,NA,CASSLLAGNNEQFF,TGTGCCAGCAGTTTACTAGCGGGGAACAATGAGCAGTTCTTC
TRBV5-5,NA,TRBJ2-5,NA,CASSPLAGEETQYF,TGTGCCAGCAGCCCCCTCGCAGGGGAAGAGACCCAGTACTTC
TRBV5-4,NA,TRBJ1-1,NA,CASSYQGGNTEAFF,TGTGCCAGCAGTTACCAGGGCGGGAACACTGAAGCTTTCTTT
TRBV28,TRBD2,TRBJ2-2,NA,CASSSAGRSGTGELFF,TGTGCCAGCAGTTCCGCCGGGAGGTCGGGAACCGGGGAGCTGTTTTTT
TRBV28,TRBD1,TRBJ1-2,NA,CASSLSDRVGYGYTF,TGTGCCAGCAGTCTTTCGGACAGGGTGGGCTATGGCTACACCTTC
TRBV5-1,NA,TRBJ2-1,NA,CASSLDGNEQFF,TGCGCCAGCAGCTTGGATGGCAATGAGCAGTTCTTC
TRBV29-1,NA,TRBJ2-7,NA,CSVEGRKNSYEQYF,TGCAGCGTTGAAGGGCGTAAAAACTCCTACGAGCAGTACTTC
TRBV29-1,TRBD2,TRBJ2-1,once,CSVDGRGRDEQFF,TGCAGCGTTGACGGGAGGGGTAGGGATGAGCAGTTCTTC
TRBV25-1,NA,TRBJ1-1,once,CASSEGRKGGFRGAEAFF,TGTGCCAGCAGTGAAGGAAGGAAAGGGGGGTTCCGTGGCGCTGAAGCTTTCTTT
TRBV15,TRBD2,TRBJ2-5,NA,CAIASGHQETQYF,TGTGCCATCGCTAGCGGACACCAAGAGACCCAGTACTTC
TRBV7-9,TRBD2,TRBJ2-2,NA,CASSSGLALGELFF,TGTGCCAGCAGCTCCGGACTAGCCCTCGGGGAGCTGTTTTTT
TRBV27,NA,TRBJ1-2,NA,CASSIISTQGRDYGYTF,TGTGCCAGCAGTATCATATCCACCCAGGGGAGGGACTATGGCTACACCTTC
TRBV6-5,TRBD1,TRBJ1-2,NA,CASRAGTGGGYTF,TGTGCCAGCAGAGCTGGGACAGGGGGAGGCTACACCTTC
TRBV27,TRBD1,TRBJ2-1,NA,CASSSPGTGGNEQFF,TGTGCCAGCAGTAGTCCTGGGACAGGTGGCAATGAGCAGTTCTTC
TRBV27,NA,TRBJ2-1,NA,CASSLSVSGLYNEQFF,TGTGCCAGCAGTTTATCGGTCAGCGGACTATACAATGAGCAGTTCTTC
TRBV2,NA,TRBJ2-1,NA,CASSERVYNEQFF,TGTGCCAGCAGTGAAAGGGTTTACAATGAGCAGTTCTTC
TRBV5-1,NA,TRBJ2-5,NA,CASSLSGRNVETQYF,TGCGCCAGCAGCTTGAGCGGGCGTAACGTAGAGACCCAGTACTTC
TRBV11-2,TRBD1,TRBJ2-7,NA,CASSSSGDRGTYEQYF,TGTGCCAGCAGCTCCTCCGGGGACAGGGGAACCTACGAGCAGTACTTC
TRBV4-1,TRBD2,TRBJ2-3,NA,CASSQLSGRAADTQYF,TGCGCCAGCAGCCAACTAAGCGGGAGGGCCGCAGATACGCAGTATTTT
TRBV28,TRBD1,TRBJ2-1,once,CASSFLGTGDEQFF,TGTGCCAGCAGTTTTCTCGGGACAGGGGATGAGCAGTTCTTC
TRBV7-6,NA,TRBJ2-7,NA,CASSLSAGNEQYF,TGTGCCAGCAGTTTGAGTGCTGGTAACGAGCAGTACTTC
TRBV27,NA,TRBJ2-7,NA,CASRLTDLSGEQYF,TGTGCCAGCAGATTGACAGACCTGTCGGGGGAGCAGTACTTC
TRBV5-5,NA,TRBJ2-7,NA,CASSLGDGYEQYF,TGTGCCAGCAGCTTGGGGGACGGGTACGAGCAGTACTTC
TRBV7-9,NA,TRBJ1-3,NA,CASSPPSLGRILHTIYF,TGTGCCAGCAGCCCGCCAAGTCTCGGACGCATCTTACACACCATATATTTT
TRBV9,TRBD1,TRBJ1-1,NA,CASSAPGGRTEAFF,TGTGCCAGCAGCGCCCCAGGGGGCCGGACTGAAGCTTTCTTT
TRBV2,NA,TRBJ1-2,few,CAAGTAYGYTF,TGTGCCGCAGGGACCGCATATGGCTACACCTTC
TRBV27,TRBD2,TRBJ2-3,once,CASSGTGGRGMTDTQYF,TGTGCCAGCAGTGGTACGGGGGGGAGAGGTATGACAGATACGCAGTATTTT
TRBV7-9,TRBD1,TRBJ1-4,NA,CASSSSLDRVEKLFF,TGTGCCAGCAGCTCGTCATTGGACAGGGTGGAAAAACTGTTTTTT
TRBV7-8,NA,TRBJ1-2,NA,CASSLDVGVGGYTF,TGTGCCAGCAGCTTAGATGTAGGGGTAGGTGGCTACACCTTC
TRBV19,TRBD2,TRBJ2-6,NA,CASSNLAGFSGANVLTF,TGTGCCAGTAGTAATCTAGCGGGATTCTCTGGGGCCAACGTCCTGACTTTC
TRBV28,NA,TRBJ1-2,NA,CASSLNTKTNYGYTF,TGTGCCAGCAGTTTAAACACTAAGACTAACTATGGCTACACCTTC